Presented here are 5 T cell receptor beta chains from one specimen sequenced in a study of PD-1 blockade in classical Hodgkin lymphoma. Time point here: cycle 4 day 1 (C4D1), after more than 5 weeks of nivolumab. Relapse after autologous stem cell transplantation occurred in every patient, and brentuximab vedotin exposure varied. TCRdb keeps only in-frame clones here, not all; method: immunoSEQ multiplex PCR. The data show about 46,000 clones, 65% to 80% seen once. The source was peripheral blood mononuclear cells (PBMCs), collected before the fourth cycle of nivolumab. Every receptor here comes from a human donor with classical Hodgkin lymphoma.

The genes are TRBV4-1 and TRBJ2-3, with D possibly TRBD2 on 6 matching bases. The CDR3 loop spans 17 amino acids. Trimming left V 0 bases short and J 4 bases short, with 17 bases between. In germline, CDR1 is MGHRA, CDR2 YSYEKL. The CDR3 coding sequence is TGCGCCAGCAGCCAAGATGTAGCGGTCTGGACGTCAGATACGCAGTATTTT. It yields the protein CASSQDVAVWTSDTQYF.

This clone was picked up one time. The chain couples TRBV15 to TRBJ1-4; D may be TRBD1 (5 bases). The length of the CDR3 is 15 residues. CDR1 LNHNV and CDR2 YYDKDF come from the germline V gene (reference sequence). V was clipped by 3 bases and J by 0 bases, with 8 bases between them. In nucleotides, the CDR3 is TGTGCCACCAGCAGCCAGACAGCAACTAATGAAAAACTGTTTTTT. This encodes CATSSQTATNEKLFF.

The V and J genes are TRBV6-6 and TRBJ2-5, with D possibly TRBD2 on 5 matching bases. The CDR3 length is 13 residues. V was clipped by 7 bases and J by 1 base, with 10 bases between them. CDR1 is MNHNY and CDR2 is SVGAGI in the germline V gene (reference sequence). The CDR3 DNA is TGTGCCAGCACCTTAGCGAGCCAAGAGACCCAGTACTTC. Protein sequence: CASTLASQETQYF.

The chain joins TRBV2 to TRBJ2-7; D remains unclear. V dropped 0 bases and J dropped 6 bases, with 6 bases sitting between them. This CDR3 has 12 amino acids. The V gene's germline CDR1 is SNHLY and CDR2 FYNNEI. For the CDR3, the DNA is TGTGCCAGCAGTGAAGCGCTTAGCGAGCAGTACTTC. This gives the protein CASSEALSEQYF.

The V call is TRBV4-1, the J call TRBJ2-2; 8 bases are shared with TRBD2. In germline, CDR1 is MGHRA, CDR2 YSYEKL. Unmatched junction bases numbered 10, after V lost 0 bases and J lost 7 bases. The CDR3 runs to 17 residues. In DNA, the CDR3 is TGCGCCAGCAGCCAAGAGTTTCTAGCGGGTGCGTTCGGGGAGCTGTTTTTT. This gives the protein CASSQEFLAGAFGELFF.